A selection of T cell receptor beta chains follows, all from one sample in a study of esophageal squamous cell carcinoma under preoperative chemotherapy. TCRdb passed the PCR reads through MiXCR, listing each CDR3 protein once. Of around 34,000 distinct CDR3 sequences listed, approximately 55% are singletons. Sampling was conducted from a patient given preoperative chemotherapy. The source is a human donor with esophageal squamous cell carcinoma. The donor label of this sample is uncertain. Both conserved end residues are part of each CDR3. Fields, in order: CDR3 length, V gene, clone size, D gene, J gene, CDR3 DNA, CDR3 protein. The D gene is left open where the match is weak. Size tells how often a clone was seen (once, few, many) or the class of an expanded clone, and some rows leave it out.

13	TRBV12-3/TRBV12-4	many	NA	TRBJ1-2	TGTGCCAGCACCTTGGGCGGAGCCTATGGCTACACCTTC	CASTLGGAYGYTF
15	TRBV7-2	medium-sized	TRBD1	TRBJ2-6	TGTGCCAGCAGCCGTGACAGGGCTGGGGCCAACGTCCTGACTTTC	CASSRDRAGANVLTF
16	TRBV3-1	few	NA	TRBJ1-1	TGTGCCAGCAGCCTACGCCGCGGTTCCGGGAACACTGAAGCTTTCTTT	CASSLRRGSGNTEAFF
16	TRBV19	many	NA	TRBJ2-5	TGTGCCAGTAGTCCAGGGGTCTCGGGGAAGAGGGAGACCCAGTACTTC	CASSPGVSGKRETQYF
14	TRBV7-2	NA	NA	TRBJ2-1	TGTGCCAGCAGCGCAAGTGGGACCCCTGGGGGCCAGTTCTTC	CASSASGTPGGQFF
16	TRBV12-3/TRBV12-4	NA	NA	TRBJ2-3	TGTGCCAGCAGCCAAACGGGGCTGGGAGCCAAAAATACGCAGTATTTT	CASSQTGLGAKNTQYF
17	TRBV6-5	NA	NA	TRBJ2-3	TGTGCCAGCAGTTACTCGCGGGTGGCGGAGGGCACAGATACGCAGTATTTT	CASSYSRVAEGTDTQYF
15	TRBV12-3/TRBV12-4	many	TRBD1	TRBJ1-6	TGTGCCAGCAGGACAACGGGACAGCATAATTCACCCCTCCACTTT	CASRTTGQHNSPLHF
13	TRBV12-3/TRBV12-4	medium-sized	NA	TRBJ2-6	TGTGCCAGCAGTTTCTCTGGGGCCAACGTCCTGACTTTC	CASSFSGANVLTF
14	TRBV12-3/TRBV12-4	once	TRBD2	TRBJ2-7	TGTCGCGGCAGGGCGGGGGGAGCCAACAACACGCAGTACTTC	CRGRAGGANNTQYF
15	TRBV6-1	NA	NA	TRBJ2-3	TGTGCCAGCAGTGAAGGATCAACCGACACAGATACGCAGTATTTT	CASSEGSTDTDTQYF
14	TRBV6-1	few	NA	TRBJ2-1	TGTGCCAGCAGTAGGGGCAGGGGCACCTACGAGCAGTTCTTC	CASSRGRGTYEQFF
13	TRBV6-4	NA	NA	TRBJ2-7	TGTGCCAGCAGTAAGGACAGCTACAATGAGCAGTACTTC	CASSKDSYNEQYF
16	TRBV5-1	few	NA	TRBJ2-2	TGCGCCAGCAGCTTGGCCCCGGCGGGTGGTACCGGGGAGCTGTTTTTT	CASSLAPAGGTGELFF
16	TRBV12-3/TRBV12-4	NA	NA	TRBJ2-5	TGTGCCAGCAGTACCACTGGGGGGGGCAGCCAAGATACGCAGTACTTT	CASSTTGGGSQDTQYF
15	TRBV6-5	many	NA	TRBJ1-1	TGTGCCAGCAGTTACTCGATAGTATCGAACACTGAAGCTTTCTTT	CASSYSIVSNTEAFF
14	TRBV7-4	NA	TRBD2	TRBJ2-5	TGTGCCAGCAGCTCCCGGCGGGAGGACGAGACCCAGTACTTC	CASSSRREDETQYF
13	TRBV7-8	NA	NA	TRBJ2-1	TGTGCCAGCAGCTTAATCGGGGCGGGTGAGCAGTTCTTC	CASSLIGAGEQFF
13	TRBV6-2/TRBV6-3	medium-sized	NA	TRBJ2-3	TGTGCCAGCAGTTACGATGAGGCTGATACGCAGTATTTT	CASSYDEADTQYF
15	TRBV6-1	NA	NA	TRBJ2-1	TGTGCCAGCAGCGCACCGGTCGGTTCAGGGGAGACCCAGTTCTTC	CASSAPVGSGETQFF
14	TRBV12-3/TRBV12-4	few	NA	TRBJ1-2	TGTGCCAGCAGTCAGGGGATCGCTAACTATGGCTACACCTTC	CASSQGIANYGYTF
17	TRBV7-2	NA	NA	TRBJ2-3	TGTGCCAGCAGACCACTCGCGGGTAGGGGAGCCACAGATACGCAGTACTTT	CASRPLAGRGATDTQYF
13	TRBV7-2	many	TRBD2	TRBJ2-1	TGTGCCAGCCTTCTAGCGGGAGGAGGTGAGCAGTTCTTC	CASLLAGGGEQFF
12	TRBV10-2	NA	NA	TRBJ2-1	TGCGCCAGCAGTGAGTTTGGAATTGAGCAGTTCTTC	CASSEFGIEQFF
18	TRBV27	many	NA	TRBJ2-7	TGTGCCAGCAGTCGTCAGGTTGGCGGACCTTCTTATAATTACGAGCAGTACTTC	CASSRQVGGPSYNYEQYF
14	TRBV7-3	NA	NA	TRBJ2-2	TGTGCCAGCAGCTCACTCGCGGGAACCGGGGAGCTGTTTTTT	CASSSLAGTGELFF
15	TRBV7-2	NA	NA	TRBJ2-3	TGTGCCACGGGGCTCGGGGGCCGGGACCAAGATACCCAGTATTTT	CATGLGGRDQDTQYF
16	TRBV7-8	medium-sized	TRBD2	TRBJ2-3	TGTGCCAGCAGCCCCGGGACTAGCGGGGTCCCAGATACGCAGTATTTT	CASSPGTSGVPDTQYF
18	TRBV7-8	NA	TRBD2	TRBJ2-7	TGTGCCAGCAGCGGGCGACTAGCGGGTTCCTTCTTACCCTACGAGCAGTACTTC	CASSGRLAGSFLPYEQYF
13	TRBV12-3/TRBV12-4	few	NA	TRBJ2-1	TGTGCCAGCAGTGGGGGTTTCACCCGGGAGCAGTTCTTC	CASSGGFTREQFF
15	TRBV6-1	NA	NA	TRBJ2-7	TGTGCCAGCAGTCGAGACTTGGCCAGCTACAATGAGCAGTACTTC	CASSRDLASYNEQYF
17	TRBV7-8	many	NA	TRBJ1-5	TGTGCCAGCAGCTTAACGGAAGGCGTGTTCTCAAATCAGCCCCAGCATTTT	CASSLTEGVFSNQPQHF
13	TRBV7-2	few	NA	TRBJ2-3	TGTGCCAGCAGCCGTTCGACTAAAGATACGCAGTATTTT	CASSRSTKDTQYF
16	TRBV7-2	NA	NA	TRBJ2-4	TGTGCCAGCAGCGTTCCGGGGCTGCGAGCCAAAGACACGCAGTACTTC	CASSVPGLRAKDTQYF
13	TRBV7-2	many	NA	TRBJ2-3	TGTGCCAGCAGCGCCCGGTTGCGGGATACGCAGTATTTT	CASSARLRDTQYF
15	TRBV7-9	many	NA	TRBJ2-3	TGTGCCAGCAGCTTAGGCACGGACAGCACAGATACGCAGTATTTT	CASSLGTDSTDTQYF
14	TRBV7-2	many	NA	TRBJ2-5	TGTGCCAGCAGCTTAGGGGTTAGCGAGGGCACCCAGTACTTC	CASSLGVSEGTQYF
17	TRBV4-3	few	TRBD2	TRBJ2-5	TGCGCCAGCAGCCAAGATTGGACTAGCGGGGGACCAGAGACCCAGTACTTC	CASSQDWTSGGPETQYF
13	TRBV7-3	NA	NA	TRBJ2-3	TGTGCCAGGGGCCAAAGGGGCAAAAACACTCAGTATTTC	CARGQRGKNTQYF
17	TRBV6-2/TRBV6-3	few	NA	TRBJ2-1	TGTGCCAGCAGTTACCCACGGGGGCAGCCTGGGAGGGGGACCCAGTTCTTC	CASSYPRGQPGRGTQFF
15	TRBV7-3	NA	TRBD1	TRBJ2-5	TGTGCCAGCAGCTTAACGGGGACAGCCCAAGAGACCCAGTACTTC	CASSLTGTAQETQYF
12	TRBV12-3/TRBV12-4	NA	NA	TRBJ2-5	TGTGCCAGCAGCCCAGACCCTTTGACCCAGTACTTC	CASSPDPLTQYF
13	TRBV6-1	NA	TRBD1	TRBJ2-1	TGTGCCAGCAGGGGACAGGGGGCGTCTGAGCAGTTCTTC	CASRGQGASEQFF
13	TRBV6-1	NA	TRBD1	TRBJ2-1	TGTGCCAGCAGCTTGAACAGGGGGCTTGAGCAGTTCTTC	CASSLNRGLEQFF
13	TRBV12-3/TRBV12-4	NA	NA	TRBJ2-5	TGTGCCAGCAGTTTAAGGGCGAGAGAGACCCAGTACTTC	CASSLRARETQYF
13	TRBV7-7	many	NA	TRBJ2-3	TGTGCTAGCAGCTCAGGGACTGCAGATACGCAGTATTTT	CASSSGTADTQYF
14	TRBV11-1	few	NA	TRBJ2-7	TGTGCCAGCAGCTTAGCTGGAACTAACTACGAGCAGTACTTC	CASSLAGTNYEQYF
14	TRBV10-3	NA	TRBD1	TRBJ2-2	TGTGCCATCTTCGGACAGGGGGCAACCGGGGAGCTGTTTTTT	CAIFGQGATGELFF
15	TRBV6-1	NA	NA	TRBJ2-3	TGTGCCAGCAGCTCGCGGACGAGCGCCACAGATATGCAGTACTTT	CASSSRTSATDMQYF
15	TRBV6-1	many	TRBD2	TRBJ2-1	TGTGCCAGCAGGCTAACTAGCGGGGGGGCCAATGAGCAGTTCTTC	CASRLTSGGANEQFF
16	TRBV6-1	NA	NA	TRBJ2-4	TGTGCCAGCAGTCGCAACGAGGCTGTGAGCCAAAACATTCAGTACTTT	CASSRNEAVSQNIQYF
15	TRBV7-2	NA	TRBD2	TRBJ2-3	TGTGCCAGCGGCACGGGGGGATGTGCCAAAGATACTCAGTATTTT	CASGTGGCAKDTQYF
15	TRBV7-3	NA	NA	TRBJ2-2	TGTGCCAGCACCAAAACCGGGACTGAGCCCGGGGAGCTGTTTTTT	CASTKTGTEPGELFF
13	TRBV10-2	NA	NA	TRBJ2-5	TGCGCCAGTGCCATCGGCCCCCGGGAGACCCAGTACTTC	CASAIGPRETQYF
15	TRBV12-3/TRBV12-4	NA	TRBD2	TRBJ2-2	TGTGCCAGCAGTTTAACGGGACTAGCGTCCGGGGAGCTGTTTTTT	CASSLTGLASGELFF
13	TRBV7-8	NA	NA	TRBJ2-3	TGTGCCAGCCAGGCGGTAAGCACCGGTGCGCAGTATTTT	CASQAVSTGAQYF
15	TRBV7-9	medium-sized	TRBD2	TRBJ2-3	TGTGCCAGCAGCCTGACTAGCGGGGGCACAGATACGCAGTATTTT	CASSLTSGGTDTQYF
13	TRBV7-2	many	NA	TRBJ2-1	TGTGCCAGCAGCTCGAACCCGGGGAGGTTGGGGTTCTTC	CASSSNPGRLGFF